This T cell receptor (beta chain) was sequenced during a study of T cell responses to AZD1222 COVID-19 vaccine. V was pared by 7 bases and J by 1 base, with 12 bases between. Germline assignment: CDR1 SGHDN and CDR2 FVKESK. The CDR3 contains 14 residues. Produced via immunoSEQ multiplex PCR; TCRdb's table is partial and in-frame only. Among about 110,000 clones listed, 85% to 90% were seen once. The V and J genes are TRBV14 and TRBJ2-3; D might be TRBD2 (6 bases). Sequencing used peripheral blood, obtained 28 days after the second AZD1222 dose. The origin of this receptor is an adult who received the AZD1222 COVID-19 vaccine. DNA for the CDR3: TGTGCCAGCAATAGACTAGTATGCACAGATACGCAGTATTTT. It translates to CASNRLVCTDTQYF.